The 22 T cell receptor beta chains reported below all come from one sample, sequenced in a study of human T cells and chemical hapten exposure (dated by TCRdb to the early 2020s). Read against the paper, the sample's time point label means: pre-sensitization, week 0. The intended sense of this specimen's treatment or condition label: therapeutic diphenylcyclopropenone sensitization with weekly scalp DPC. The protocol used for the library was RACE. Sequencing used a NextSeq 500. TCRdb reanalyzed the raw reads on its own, using fastp at Q25 for trimming and MiXCR for clone calling, and kept in-frame beta chains. Rows are unified per CDR3 protein, each entry keeping the most common DNA and genes. In this sample the table shows roughly 100,000 distinct CDR3 sequences, 10% to 13% of which occur a single time. The top ten clones comprise around 3.3% of the sample. Source: whole blood, taken in connection with sensitization to the hapten diphenylcyclopropenone (DPC). These receptors were collected from a woman aged 60 to 75 with alopecia areata. Some clones in this sample may be carry-over from other donors' samples.

As concerns this clonotype: A junction end diverges from the germline sequence, so it may reflect a read error. J is TRBJ2-3 and V is TRBV5-1, with a weak D call TRBD1 (6 bases). CDR1 is SGHRS and CDR2 is YFSETQ in the germline V gene. The CDR3 has 16 residues. The CDR3 loop reads CVSGKGTGTTTDTQYF. The CDR3 DNA reads as TGCGTCAGCGGAAAAGGGACGGGGACAACTACAGATACGCAGTATTTT.

This clonotype was observed a handful of times. The chain is built from TRBV2 and TRBJ1-5; 9 bases agree with TRBD1. J was trimmed by 6 bases and V by 2 bases; bases with no gene match: 23. Germline assignment: CDR1 SNHLY and CDR2 FYNNEI. The CDR3 is made up of 21 amino acids. The CDR3 bases are TGTGCCAGCAGTGAATCGCCCTCCCTTATGACCGGGACAGGGAAGGGTCAGCCCCAGCATTTT. It yields the protein CASSESPSLMTGTGKGQPQHF.

This chain connects TRBV30 to TRBJ1-4; D unclear. The ends were cut back, 2 bases at V and 0 bases at J, with 16 bases in the middle. The CDR3 has 17 amino acids. Germline-derived CDR1 and CDR2 are GTSNPN and SVGIG (reference sequence). The CDR3 sequence: CAWSPSRSDATNEKLFF. CDR3 sequence (DNA): TGTGCCTGGAGTCCGTCCCGGAGCGATGCAACTAATGAAAAACTGTTTTTT.

This clonotype was observed many times. The chain employs TRBV2 and TRBJ1-1; maybe TRBD1 (6 bases). The CDR3 is made up of 16 amino acids. Germline V gives CDR1 SNHLY, CDR2 FYNNEI. V dropped 1 base and J dropped 3 bases, with 15 bases sitting between them. CDR3 sequence (DNA): TGTGCCAGCAGTGAAGAAGTGGGGGGCAGGTACACTGAAGCTTTCTTT. It translates to CASSEEVGGRYTEAFF.

This clonotype showed up just a few times. The genes are TRBV29-1 and TRBJ2-5; no reliable D call. Trimming took 3 bases from V and 6 from J, leaving 8 bases between them. The CDR3 is made up of 11 amino acids. Germline CDR1 SQVTM, CDR2 ANQGSEA. The DNA of the CDR3 is TGCAGCGTTGAGCGTAGGCAGACCCAGTACTTC. Its protein product is CSVERRQTQYF.

Only a few counts were recorded for this clonotype. V usage is TRBV9 and J usage is TRBJ2-5, with 7 bases identical to TRBD2. Germline values: CDR1 SGDLS, CDR2 YYNGEE. Germline trimming cut 0 bases from V and 2 bases from J; bases unmatched to any gene: 7. The CDR3 is made up of 16 amino acids. CDR3 bases: TGTGCCAGCAGCGTAGAGCCAGCGGGGATGCAAGAGACCCAGTACTTC. The encoded protein is CASSVEPAGMQETQYF.

This clonotype has just a few counts. The chain uses TRBV5-4 and TRBJ1-3; D is unresolved. Deletions cut 4 bases from V and 2 bases from J, with 13 bases between. Per the germline V gene, CDR1 is SGHNT and CDR2 is YYREEE (reference sequence). The CDR3 has 15 amino acids. The CDR3 region is CASSNLNGAGNTIYF. Written as DNA, the CDR3 is TGTGCCAGCAGCAATCTGAATGGGGCTGGAAACACCATATATTTT.

This clonotype was counted only a few times. V and J are TRBV30 and TRBJ2-7; 9 bases are shared with TRBD1. Germline V gene sequence: CDR1 GTSNPN, CDR2 SVGIG (reference sequence). The V and J ends lost 5 bases and 1 base, in that order; junction bases with no gene match: 3. CDR3 size: 13 residues. In DNA, the CDR3 is TGTGCCTGGGAGGACAGGGGATCCTACGAGCAGTACTTC. Protein: CAWEDRGSYEQYF.

Ten or more counts support this clonotype. J is TRBJ2-3 and V is TRBV7-9; the D is unclear. V lost 4 bases to trimming and J lost 4 bases, with 3 bases between them. The CDR3 contains 11 residues. The germline CDR1 and CDR2 sequences are SEHNR and FQNEAQ (reference sequence). CDR3 residues: CASSSADTQYF. CDR3 in DNA: TGTGCCAGCAGCTCGGCAGATACGCAGTATTTT.

Details on this clonotype: It may be a read error: a sequence one base away is much more abundant. The chain has TRBV18 and TRBJ1-1, with no clear D. Germline CDR1 is KGHSH and CDR2 is LQKENI. V lost 2 bases, J lost 4 bases, and 14 bases lay in between. This CDR3 has 15 amino acids. For the CDR3, the DNA is TGTGCCAGCTCACCAGGGAGTGGTCCCGTCACTGAAGCTTTCTTT. Protein sequence: CASSPGSGPVTEAFF.

The chain employs TRBV10-3 and TRBJ2-7; TRBD2 matches at 7 bases. This CDR3 comprises 15 residues. Trimming removed 3 bases from V and 3 bases from J; junction bases left unmatched: 8. Germline lookup yields CDR1 ENHRY and CDR2 SYGVKD. CDR3 loop: CAISDSGRGVYEQYF. In nucleotides, the CDR3 is TGTGCCATCAGTGACTCCGGACGGGGGGTCTACGAGCAGTACTTC.

This clonotype was picked up many times. The chain employs TRBV7-9 and TRBJ1-4, with 7 bases lining up with TRBD1. The CDR3 extends over 16 amino acids. The V segment lost 6 bases and the J segment 4 bases; nucleotides outside the gene matches: 11. The germline V gene encodes CDR1 SEHNR and CDR2 FQNEAQ (reference sequence). Here the CDR3 DNA reads TGTGCCAGCAGTCCGCAGGGGGTCGGCAATAATGAAAAACTGTTTTTT. Its protein is CASSPQGVGNNEKLFF.

This clonotype occurred a few times. This chain uses TRBV7-8 with TRBJ1-1; the D is unclear. Germline CDR1 and CDR2: SGHVS and FQNEAQ. Trimming took off 3 bases at V and 3 bases at J, with 17 bases between the two ends. CDR3 length equals 16 residues. CDR3 coding DNA: TGTGCCAGCAGCTTTCCGCACGGCGGGCTTGACACTGAAGCTTTCTTT. Protein product: CASSFPHGGLDTEAFF.

This clonotype is medium-sized by share. One end of the junction fails to match germline, which may point to a read error. This rearrangement joins TRBV12-3 or TRBV12-4 to TRBJ1-1; tentative D call: TRBD1 (6 bases). The CDR3 has 13 residues. The CDR3: CASSLQGNTEAFF. CDR3 DNA sequence: TGCGCCAGCAGTTTACAGGGGAACACTGAAGCTTTCTTT.

The chain joins TRBV19 to TRBJ2-2; no clear D gene. The CDR3 contains 16 residues. Germline-derived CDR1 and CDR2 are LNHDA and SQIVND (reference sequence). Trimming removed 7 bases from V and 1 base from J, with 16 bases in between. The DNA for the CDR3 is TGTGCCAGTACCAAACTGACCGACGAGAACACCGGGGAGCTGTTTTTT. It is translated as CASTKLTDENTGELFF.

This clonotype was detected ten times or more. The genes are TRBV12-3 or TRBV12-4 and TRBJ1-1; D not certain. Between the trimmed V and J ends, which lost 4 bases and 1 base, there was a span of 10 bases. The CDR3 loop spans 14 amino acids. This CDR3 is CASSSWTTNTEAFF. The DNA for the CDR3 is TGTGCCAGCAGTTCCTGGACGACGAACACTGAAGCTTTCTTT.

This clonotype was seen a handful of times. The V and J genes are TRBV29-1 and TRBJ2-1; D may be TRBD2 (7 bases). CDR1 is SQVTM and CDR2 is ANQGSEA in the germline V gene. The CDR3 runs 12 residues. Trimming removed 5 bases from V and 8 bases from J, with 13 bases in between. CDR3 amino acids: CSVSSGGDEQFF. The CDR3 DNA reads as TGCAGCGTTAGTTCGGGGGGCGATGAGCAGTTCTTC.

The table lists this clonotype with a few counts. V and J are TRBV11-2 and TRBJ2-3; tentative D call: TRBD1 (6 bases). The CDR3 length is 23 residues. Trimming removed 2 bases at V and 1 base at J, with 34 bases between. Looked up from germline, CDR1 is SGHAT and CDR2 is FQNNGV. The chain's CDR3 is CASSLKMRGTGLAYVGGTDTQYF. In nucleotides, the CDR3 is TGTGCCAGCAGCTTAAAGATGAGGGGGACGGGGCTAGCCTACGTTGGTGGCACAGATACGCAGTATTTT.

In this sample, this clonotype turned up a few times. The chain carries TRBV5-1 and TRBJ2-5, with a possible D match to TRBD1 (6 bases). The CDR3 runs to 16 residues. The V and J ends lost 0 bases and 3 bases respectively, with 15 bases between them. Germline loops: CDR1 SGHRS, CDR2 YFSETQ. The chain's CDR3 is CASSLVGTRGEETQYF. CDR3 sequence (DNA): TGCGCCAGCAGCTTGGTTGGGACACGGGGAGAAGAGACCCAGTACTTC.

This chain uses TRBV9 with TRBJ2-4; TRBD1 or TRBD2 may be the D gene (5 bases each). Germline loops: CDR1 SGDLS, CDR2 YYNGEE. V was clipped by 0 bases and J by 6 bases, with 13 bases between them. The CDR3 is 15 residues long. CDR3 loop: CASSVAGTVGNIQYF. In DNA form, the CDR3 reads TGTGCCAGCAGCGTAGCGGGGACGGTTGGAAACATTCAGTACTTC.

This clonotype was seen many times. This sequence joins TRBV25-1 and TRBJ2-7, with D tentatively TRBD2 (6 bases). Germline values: CDR1 MGHDK, CDR2 SYGVNS. This CDR3 has 15 amino acids. The V end lost 2 bases, the J end lost 4 bases, and 15 bases lay between the germline ends. Written as DNA, the CDR3 is TGTGCCAGCAGTGAAGGAGGGGTCCGCTTTTACGAGCAGTACTTC. It yields the protein CASSEGGVRFYEQYF.

J is TRBJ2-3 and V is TRBV29-1, with D possibly being TRBD1 (6 bases). This CDR3 has 13 amino acids. V lost 5 bases and J lost 0, with 9 bases in between. CDR1 and CDR2 from the germline V gene are SQVTM and ANQGSEA. Here the CDR3 DNA reads TGCAGCGTTACACAGGGCAGCACAGATACGCAGTATTTT. Protein product: CSVTQGSTDTQYF.